The 23 T cell receptor beta chains below all came from one sample that was sequenced in a study of T-cell reconstitution after alpha-beta-depleted transplantation in children. The TCRbeta library was prepared with unique molecular identifiers. TCRdb reprocessed the PCR reads with MiXCR, giving one entry per CDR3 protein. The profile covers around 210,000 distinct CDR3 sequences, with about 7% appearing a single time and less than 7% taken by the ten largest. The sequencing used PBMCs, collected before TCRalphabeta/CD19-depleted stem cell transplant. These receptors all come from a boy aged 2 to 10 with acute lymphoblastic leukemia, due to receive a stem cell transplant.

The table lists this clonotype with a few counts. The V gene is TRBV11-2, the J gene TRBJ2-3; a possible D gene is TRBD2 (6 bases). CDR1 and CDR2 from the germline V gene are SGHAT and FQNNGV. The CDR3 length is 19 residues. The V and J ends lost 1 base and 0 bases respectively, with 20 bases between them. CDR3 DNA: TGTGCCAGCAGCTTAGGGGGAGGAGGCGGGACGCCTAGCACAGATACGCAGTATTTT. Translation gives CASSLGGGGGTPSTDTQYF.

In its sample, this clonotype was seen many times. The V call is TRBV7-2, the J call TRBJ2-3, with D hard to call. Looked up from germline, CDR1 is SGHTA and CDR2 is FQGNSA. Trimming took 1 base from V and 4 from J, leaving 6 bases between them. CDR3 length: 13 residues. This CDR3 is CASSLEAADTQYF. For the CDR3, the DNA is TGTGCCAGCAGCTTAGAGGCGGCAGATACGCAGTATTTT.

This clonotype has a handful of counts. V and J are TRBV20-1 and TRBJ1-2, with D tentatively TRBD1 (5 bases). Germline values: CDR1 DFQATT, CDR2 SNEGSKA (reference sequence). This CDR3 contains 16 residues. The ends were cut back, 5 bases at V and 1 base at J, with 20 bases in the middle. CDR3 DNA sequence: TGCAGTGCTGCTGTCCCGGGACCGCCTTTTAACTATGGCTACACCTTC. Translating gives CSAAVPGPPFNYGYTF.

This clonotype was seen more than once but under ten times. The chain is built from TRBV7-6 and TRBJ1-3, with TRBD1 as a possible D gene (6 bases). Germline V gene lookup returns CDR1 SGHVS and CDR2 FNYEAQ. The V end was cut by 5 bases, the J end by 7 bases, with 12 bases between. The CDR3 runs 13 residues. CDR3 amino acids: CASSERQANTIYF. The CDR3, as DNA: TGTGCCAGCAGCGAACGACAGGCCAACACCATATATTTT.

This chain uses TRBV7-9 with TRBJ2-5, with 8 bases matching TRBD2. From germline, CDR1 is SEHNR and CDR2 FQNEAQ (reference sequence). CDR3 length equals 15 residues. Germline trimming cut 5 bases from V and 3 bases from J; bases unmatched to any gene: 8. The CDR3: CASSLSGLGKETQYF. The DNA for the CDR3 is TGTGCCAGCAGCCTCTCGGGACTAGGAAAAGAGACCCAGTACTTC.

The gene calls are TRBV5-1 and TRBJ1-1; 7 bases match TRBD1. The CDR3 runs 13 residues. In germline, CDR1 is SGHRS, CDR2 YFSETQ. J gave up 0 bases and V 5 bases, and 1 base lay outside the gene matches. CDR3 protein: CASRGTVNTEAFF. CDR3 nucleotide sequence: TGCGCCAGCAGAGGGACAGTGAACACTGAAGCTTTCTTT.

This clonotype was observed at least ten times. The J gene is TRBJ2-3, the V gene TRBV27, with 8 nucleotides matching TRBD2. This CDR3 has 15 residues. J gave up 5 bases and V 3 bases, and 7 bases lay outside the gene matches. Germline assignment: CDR1 MNHEY and CDR2 SMNVEV (reference sequence). The DNA for the CDR3 is TGTGCCAGCAGTTTTATACGGGAGGGCGGAGATACGCAGTATTTT. This encodes CASSFIREGGDTQYF.

This clonotype was counted only a few times. The rearrangement links TRBV5-4 to TRBJ2-3; D might be TRBD1 or TRBD2, each matching 5 bases. The CDR3 contains 15 residues. V lost 4 bases and J lost 6, with 18 bases in between. Germline-derived CDR1 and CDR2 are SGHNT and YYREEE (reference sequence). The CDR3 DNA sequence: TGTGCCAGCAGCCTCGGGACGGGTCTGGGGGATACGCAGTATTTT. Encoded protein: CASSLGTGLGDTQYF.

V usage is TRBV19 and J usage is TRBJ1-2; D gene ambiguous. This CDR3 contains 12 residues. V was cut by 5 bases and J by 5 bases, with 9 bases left in between. Germline CDR1 and CDR2: LNHDA and SQIVND (reference sequence). CDR3 DNA sequence: TGTGCCAGTAGTTTCCTACAGTATGGCTACACCTTC. It yields the protein CASSFLQYGYTF.

This clonotype came up many times. This chain links TRBV12-3 or TRBV12-4 with TRBJ2-2; D is possibly TRBD2 (5 bases). The germline V and J ends were trimmed by 5 bases and 7 bases, with 20 bases remaining between them. The length of the CDR3 is 16 residues. CDR3 in amino acids: CASSVRSLDIGGELFF. The CDR3 DNA reads as TGTGCCAGCAGTGTACGCTCACTAGATATCGGCGGGGAGCTGTTTTTT.

This clonotype was picked up many times. The chain has TRBV27 and TRBJ1-6; 12 positions match TRBD1. Germline trimming cut 5 bases from V and 10 bases from J; bases unmatched to any gene: 12. The germline gives CDR1 MNHEY, CDR2 SMNVEV (reference sequence). The CDR3 totals 17 residues. This CDR3 is CASSQPRGTGGLSPLHF. Written as DNA, the CDR3 is TGTGCCAGCAGTCAACCCCGCGGGACAGGGGGCTTGTCACCCCTCCACTTT.

V is TRBV27 and J is TRBJ2-2, with TRBD1 identical over 7 bases. The CDR3 is 16 amino acids. V shed 5 bases, J shed 2 bases, and the junction held 8 bases outside the gene matches. Germline V CDR1 and CDR2: MNHEY, SMNVEV (reference sequence). CDR3 region: CASSPRQGANTGELFF. CDR3 coding DNA: TGTGCCAGCAGTCCGCGACAGGGCGCCAACACCGGGGAGCTGTTTTTT.

This clonotype was counted at least ten times. This rearrangement joins TRBV6-2 or TRBV6-3 to TRBJ2-2, with D perhaps TRBD1 (5 bases). Trimming removed 6 bases from V and 1 base from J, with 18 bases in between. The CDR3 sequence is 17 residues long. Germline values: CDR1 MNHEY, CDR2 SVGEGT. DNA of the CDR3: TGTGCCAGCAGACAAAGGGGCCCAAATGTGAACACCGGGGAGCTGTTTTTT. Protein: CASRQRGPNVNTGELFF.

This clonotype was seen at least ten times. The rearrangement links TRBV29-1 to TRBJ2-2; possible D gene TRBD1, 5 bases. V gave up 3 bases and J gave up 7 bases, with 6 bases separating them. The length of the CDR3 is 11 residues. The germline V gene has CDR1 SQVTM and CDR2 ANQGSEA. The CDR3 coding sequence is TGCAGCGTTGATGACAGCGGGGAGCTGTTTTTT. Its protein is CSVDDSGELFF.

The sample holds many counts of this clonotype. The chain carries TRBV18 and TRBJ2-1, with unresolved D. This CDR3 region has 12 residues. Germline values: CDR1 KGHSH, CDR2 LQKENI. With 3 bases removed from V and 11 bases from J, the gap between germline ends came to 11 bases. CDR3 loop: CASSPLVTQQFF. The DNA of the CDR3 is TGTGCCAGCTCACCGTTGGTGACCCAGCAGTTCTTC.

This clonotype was seen at least ten times. This sequence joins TRBV28 and TRBJ1-2; D is unresolved. The CDR3 covers 12 residues. The V end was cut by 7 bases, the J end by 8 bases, with 14 bases between. The germline V gene has CDR1 MDHEN and CDR2 SYDVKM. The CDR3 nucleotides are TGTGCCAGCAACGGCAGCCCTGTAGGCTACACCTTC. Its translation is CASNGSPVGYTF.

This clonotype has ten or more counts. The chain carries TRBV20-1 and TRBJ2-7, with 8 bases aligning to TRBD2. The junction had 19 bases not matched to a gene; V was cut back by 6 bases and J by 0 bases. The germline gives CDR1 DFQATT, CDR2 SNEGSKA (reference sequence). The CDR3 is 18 amino acids. Here the CDR3 reads CSAGVIAGNIATSYEQYF. Here the CDR3 DNA reads TGCAGTGCCGGGGTAATAGCGGGAAATATAGCTACCTCCTACGAGCAGTACTTC.

This clonotype was picked up many times. The chain employs TRBV29-1 and TRBJ2-7; TRBD2 is a possible D gene (5 bases). The CDR3 is 12 amino acids. With 6 bases removed from V and 5 bases from J, the gap between germline ends came to 14 bases. The V gene's germline CDR1 is SQVTM and CDR2 ANQGSEA. The CDR3 region has the DNA TGCAGCGTGATGAGGGATGTCCACGAGCAGTACTTC. Its protein is CSVMRDVHEQYF.

This clonotype has more than one count but fewer than ten. This rearrangement joins TRBV28 to TRBJ1-4, with D perhaps TRBD1 (5 bases). Germline CDR1 reads MDHEN; CDR2 reads SYDVKM. The CDR3 totals 14 residues. Trimming shortened V by 5 bases and J by 3 bases, and 10 bases separated the two germline ends. In DNA, the CDR3 is TGTGCCAGCAGTGGGGGACCGGCTAATGAAAAACTGTTTTTT. Amino acid sequence: CASSGGPANEKLFF.

This clonotype was observed many times. The chain couples TRBV29-1 to TRBJ1-2; 10 positions agree with TRBD1. The trim removed 5 bases at V and 14 bases at J, leaving 5 bases unmatched. The CDR3 contains 10 residues. CDR1 is SQVTM, CDR2 ANQGSEA, per germline. CDR3 DNA sequence: TGCAGCGTTCCTGGGACAGGGGTTACCTTC. This sequence encodes CSVPGTGVTF.

The table lists this clonotype with many counts. The chain has TRBV6-2 or TRBV6-3 and TRBJ2-7, with D tentatively TRBD2 (6 bases). The CDR3 is made up of 12 amino acids. Germline V gene lookup returns CDR1 MNHEY and CDR2 SVGEGT. V lost 7 bases and J 7 bases, leaving 14 bases between the germline ends. CDR3 in DNA: TGTGCCAGCACTACGGAGGGGACGGAGCAGTACTTC. Protein: CASTTEGTEQYF.

This chain connects TRBV3-1 to TRBJ2-1; 8 bases are shared with TRBD2. Unmatched junction bases numbered 14, after V lost 0 bases and J lost 1 base. Germline V gene lookup returns CDR1 LGHDT and CDR2 YNNKEL (reference sequence). This CDR3 is 20 amino acids long. The CDR3 is CASSQEGGLAGGKSYNEQFF. The CDR3 nucleotides read TGTGCCAGCAGCCAAGAAGGGGGGTTGGCGGGGGGTAAGTCCTACAATGAGCAGTTCTTC.

The CDR3 DNA reads as TGTGCCAGCAGTTACGAAGGGTTGCGTGGCTACACCTTC. Protein sequence: CASSYEGLRGYTF. The V gene is TRBV6-6, the J gene TRBJ1-2; D not resolved. Germline V gene lookup returns CDR1 MNHNY and CDR2 SVGAGI (reference sequence). Trimming took 2 bases from V and 7 from J, leaving 11 bases between them. This CDR3 region has 13 residues.